The 25 T cell receptor beta chains given below trace back to one sample, sequenced in a study of metastatic and nonmetastatic thyroid tumors. Ahead of thyroid surgery, no patient had received treatment of any kind. MiXCR was used by TCRdb to re-call the PCR reads. This sample carries about 38,000 clones, more than 25% of them seen once, and the ten largest clones take about a tenth. Sequences were obtained from blood. The source is a male donor with papillary thyroid cancer or a benign thyroid nodule (not recorded which). Some clones in this sample may be carry-over from other donors' samples.

The V call is TRBV6-1, the J call TRBJ1-1, with D possibly TRBD1 on 5 matching bases. Germline V lookup: CDR1 MNHNS, CDR2 SASEGT. The V gene lost 4 bases and the J gene lost 5 bases, with 14 bases spanning the gap. CDR3 length: 14 residues. CDR3 protein: CASSAGLRRTEAFF. Here the CDR3 DNA reads TGTGCCAGCAGTGCGGGACTGAGGCGGACTGAAGCTTTCTTT.

This clone occurred a few times. The chain couples TRBV2 to TRBJ1-5; TRBD1 agrees at 8 bases. V lost 7 bases, J lost 2 bases, and 7 bases stayed unmatched. The CDR3 length is 15 residues. CDR1 and CDR2 from the germline V gene are SNHLY and FYNNEI. The CDR3 coding sequence is TGTGCCAGCAAGTTAGGACAGGGAGGCAATCAGCCCCAGCATTTT. This encodes CASKLGQGGNQPQHF.

The sample holds many counts of this clone. V and J are TRBV29-1 and TRBJ1-5; TRBD1 is a possible D gene (6 bases). With 5 bases removed from V and 11 bases from J, the gap between germline ends came to 19 bases. The V gene's germline CDR1 is SQVTM and CDR2 ANQGSEA. CDR3 size: 13 residues. The CDR3 bases are TGCAGCGTTTCATCCGGGGGCGGGGTGGCCCAGCATTTT. Translating it yields CSVSSGGGVAQHF.

This clone was picked up a small number of times. The chain joins TRBV6-1 to TRBJ2-1; 9 bases are shared with TRBD2. CDR1 is MNHNS and CDR2 is SASEGT in the germline V gene. Germline trimming cut 2 bases from V and 2 bases from J; bases unmatched to any gene: 4. The CDR3 covers 16 residues. The chain's CDR3 is CASSERTSATYNEQFF. CDR3 in DNA: TGTGCCAGCAGTGAAAGGACTAGCGCCACCTACAATGAGCAGTTCTTC.

This rearrangement joins TRBV2 to TRBJ2-5; D possibly corresponds to TRBD1 (6 bases). Germline CDR1 reads SNHLY; CDR2 reads FYNNEI. The CDR3 is 13 amino acids. V shed 5 bases and J shed 5 bases, with 12 bases lying between them. The CDR3 bases are TGTGCCAGCAGTCAGAACAGGGTGGAGACCCAGTACTTC. Amino acid sequence: CASSQNRVETQYF.

The V gene is TRBV11-2, the J gene TRBJ2-2; TRBD1 matches 7 bases. The CDR3 has 17 amino acids. Germline CDR1 reads SGHAT; CDR2 reads FQNNGV. Losses at the gene ends were 2 bases for V and 2 bases for J; bases not matched to a gene: 8. CDR3 DNA: TGTGCCAGCAGCTTATTGCGAGGGGGCCTTAACACCGGGGAGCTGTTTTTT. Protein sequence: CASSLLRGGLNTGELFF.

The chain joins TRBV10-1 to TRBJ2-7; D possibly corresponds to TRBD2 (5 bases). CDR3 size: 12 residues. Germline V gene lookup returns CDR1 WNHNN and CDR2 SYGVQD (reference sequence). Between the trimmed V and J ends, which lost 3 bases and 3 bases, there was a span of 6 bases. The DNA for the CDR3 is TGCGCCAGCAGTGATCGGGGCTACGAGCAGTACTTC. This gives the protein CASSDRGYEQYF.

The chain carries TRBV7-9 and TRBJ1-2; D unresolved. Trimming removed 6 bases from V and 0 bases from J, with 11 bases in between. Germline V gives CDR1 SEHNR, CDR2 FQNEAQ (reference sequence). This CDR3 comprises 14 residues. CDR3 sequence reads: CASRWGDTNYGYTF. CDR3 bases: TGTGCCAGCAGATGGGGAGATACTAACTATGGCTACACCTTC.

This clone has at least ten counts. V is TRBV27 and J is TRBJ2-4, with D perhaps TRBD2 (7 bases). Deletions cut 6 bases from V and 1 base from J, with 16 bases between. CDR3 length: 16 amino acids. Germline V gene sequence: CDR1 MNHEY, CDR2 SMNVEV (reference sequence). Here the CDR3 reads CASSLQGGVAKNIQYF. Written as DNA, the CDR3 is TGTGCCAGCAGCCTTCAAGGGGGGGTCGCCAAAAACATTCAGTACTTC.

This clone has a handful of counts. The genes are TRBV6-5 and TRBJ1-3; D call uncertain. The CDR3 loop spans 13 amino acids. Per the germline V gene, CDR1 is MNHEY and CDR2 is SVGAGI. V lost 5 bases and J 3 bases, leaving 8 bases between the germline ends. CDR3 loop: CASSVSIGNTIYF. The DNA for the CDR3 is TGTGCCAGCAGTGTATCGATTGGAAACACCATATATTTT.

This clone was recorded many times. The chain uses TRBV16 and TRBJ2-7; no clear D gene. V lost 3 bases and J 1 base, leaving 19 bases between the germline ends. This CDR3 has 17 residues. Germline CDR1 and CDR2: KGHSY and FQNENV. CDR3 bases: TGTGCCAGCAGCCATATCCTGTTTGAGACAAAGTCCTACGAGCAGTACTTC. Translation: CASSHILFETKSYEQYF.

This clone was seen repeatedly, ten times or more. The CDR3 loop is CASEREGFSSPLHF. CDR3 DNA sequence: TGTGCCTCGGAGAGGGAGGGTTTTTCTTCACCCCTCCACTTT. The V call is TRBV30, the J call TRBJ1-6; D remains ambiguous. The CDR3 spans 14 residues. CDR1 and CDR2 from the germline V gene are GTSNPN and SVGIG (reference sequence). Trimming shortened V by 7 bases and J by 9 bases, and 19 bases separated the two germline ends.

This clone was detected many times. CDR3 bases: TGTGCCAGCAGCTCCGGCGGGGTTAACACTGAAGCTTTCTTT. Its translation is CASSSGGVNTEAFF. V gene TRBV7-8 combines with J gene TRBJ1-1; D is unclear. V was cut by 4 bases and J by 2 bases, with 11 bases left in between. CDR3 length: 14 residues. The V gene's germline CDR1 is SGHVS and CDR2 FQNEAQ.

This clone was detected a few times. The CDR3 spells CASSYSYNRWGYNEQFF. The CDR3 nucleotides read TGTGCCAGCAGTTACTCTTATAATAGATGGGGATACAATGAGCAGTTCTTC. The chain has TRBV6-5 and TRBJ2-1, with no clear D. CDR1 and CDR2 (germline): MNHEY, SVGAGI. The CDR3 spans 17 residues. V was shortened by 0 bases and J by 4 bases, with 16 bases between the two germline ends.

This clone was recorded many times. The rearrangement links TRBV9 to TRBJ1-6; D is undetermined. The V and J ends lost 0 bases and 7 bases respectively, with 5 bases between them. Germline V gene lookup returns CDR1 SGDLS and CDR2 YYNGEE. This CDR3 contains 13 residues. For the CDR3, the DNA is TGTGCCAGCAGCGTAGGAGGAAATTCACCCCTCCACTTT. As protein: CASSVGGNSPLHF.

The CDR3 DNA sequence: TGTGCCAGCAGCCCTCTCAGGGGGCGTCGTTTGGGGACTGAAGCTTTCTTT. This codes for CASSPLRGRRLGTEAFF. The J gene is TRBJ1-1, the V gene TRBV11-1, with 8 bases matching TRBD1. This CDR3 has 17 amino acids. Germline V CDR1 and CDR2: SGHAT, FQDESV (reference sequence). V shed 5 bases and J 5 bases; nucleotides not matched to a gene: 16.

This clone was counted a few times. This chain joins TRBV12-3 or TRBV12-4 and TRBJ1-5; 9 bases line up with TRBD1. V shed 4 bases and J 5 bases; nucleotides not matched to a gene: 3. The CDR3 loop spans 14 amino acids. The CDR3 nucleotides read TGTGCCAGCAGTTCCGGGACAGGGCATCAGCCCCAGCATTTT. This gives the protein CASSSGTGHQPQHF.

This clone was observed many times. V and J are TRBV7-3 and TRBJ2-3; possibly TRBD2 for D (6 bases). V was trimmed by 4 bases and J by 0 bases, leaving 17 bases between them. Per the germline V gene, CDR1 is SGHTA and CDR2 is FQGTGA. CDR3 size: 17 residues. The CDR3 sequence is CASSSLSLAYSTDTQYF. CDR3 sequence (DNA): TGTGCCAGCAGCTCATTATCCCTAGCGTATAGCACAGATACGCAGTATTTT. Looking up the rest from reference TRBV7-3 and TRBJ2-3 gives the full variable domain: GAGVSQTPSNKVTEKGKYVELRCDPISGHTALYWYRQSLGQGPEFLIYFQGTGAADDSGLPNDRFFAVRPEGSVSTLKIQRTERGDSAVYLCASSSLSLAYSTDTQYFGPGTRLTVL.

Turning to this clone: The junction shows a germline mismatch at one end, possibly a read error. This rearrangement joins TRBV28 to TRBJ2-5, with D unresolved. The CDR3 runs 12 residues. Germline V gene lookup returns CDR1 MDHEN and CDR2 SYDVKM. The CDR3 sequence: CASGPLQETQYF. For the CDR3, the DNA is TGTGCCAGCGGTCCCCTCCAAGAGACGCAGTACTTC.

This clone has a count of ten or more. The chain is built from TRBV5-1 and TRBJ1-1, with 8 bases that match TRBD1. The CDR3 has 14 amino acids. V lost 3 bases to trimming and J lost 8 bases; unmatched junction nucleotides: 9. Germline V gene data show CDR1 as SGHRS and CDR2 as YFSETQ. The CDR3 loop is CASSSRGQGFEAFF. CDR3 in DNA: TGCGCCAGCAGCTCGCGCGGACAGGGCTTCGAAGCTTTCTTT.

This clone was detected a few times. The chain employs TRBV29-1 and TRBJ2-7, with TRBD1 identical over 7 bases. The trim removed 5 bases at V and 0 bases at J, leaving 7 bases unmatched. From germline, CDR1 is SQVTM and CDR2 ANQGSEA. The CDR3 spans 14 residues. The DNA for the CDR3 is TGCAGCGTTTACAGGGGCCCTGGCTCCTACGAGCAGTACTTC. This codes for CSVYRGPGSYEQYF.

This clone was recorded many times. This chain joins TRBV5-5 and TRBJ1-2; D is ambiguous. Trimming stripped 4 bases from V and 0 bases from J, with 13 bases between. Germline CDR1 SGHKS, CDR2 YYEKEE (reference sequence). The CDR3 runs 15 residues. The CDR3 DNA is TGTGCCAGCAGCCTGCTGGCAGCCACTAACTATGGCTACACCTTC. This translates into CASSLLAATNYGYTF.

This clone was observed a handful of times. This clone may be a read error of a much larger clone one base away. The same CDR3 arises from other DNA sequences in this sample as well. CDR3 nucleotide sequence: TGTGCCAGCAGCTTACCTTCAGGGGTAGGAGAGACCCAGTACTTT. Translated: CASSLPSGVGETQYF. This chain links TRBV7-2 with TRBJ2-5; D perhaps matches TRBD1 (6 bases). CDR3 length: 15 residues. CDR1 is SGHTA and CDR2 is FQGNSA in the germline V gene.

In its sample, this clone is medium-sized. The V and J genes are TRBV20-1 and TRBJ2-1; unclear D gene. CDR1 is DFQATT, CDR2 SNEGSKA, per germline (reference sequence). The CDR3 covers 15 residues. V lost 0 bases to trimming and J lost 0 bases, with 9 bases between them. This CDR3 is CSARDSLSSYNEQFF. Here the CDR3 DNA reads TGCAGTGCTAGAGATTCACTGAGCTCCTACAATGAGCAGTTCTTC.

The rearrangement joins TRBV9 to TRBJ2-7; 8 nucleotides align to TRBD1. Germline trimming cut 0 bases from V and 5 bases from J; bases unmatched to any gene: 7. Germline V gives CDR1 SGDLS, CDR2 YYNGEE. CDR3 size: 15 residues. Written as DNA, the CDR3 is TGTGCCAGCAGCGTAGAGAACAGGGGGTTCGACGAGCAGTACTTC. It encodes CASSVENRGFDEQYF.